The 31 T cell receptor beta chains below were found in one sample sequenced in a study of blood T cells in healthy people across ages. A J-beta primer mix and a sample-barcoded 5' primer were used in a second PCR of roughly 7 to 12 cycles. TCRdb itself ran the 5' RACE reads through MiXCR, one entry per CDR3 protein. This repertoire shows under 800,000 distinct CDR3 sequences, approximately 43% found once; its top ten account for 20% to 25%. Sequencing was carried out using blood. The origin of the receptors is a woman in her fifties or sixties in good health.

V gene TRBV3-1 combines with J gene TRBJ2-2; D not resolved. The V end lost 1 base, the J end lost 6 bases, and 6 bases lay between the germline ends. The CDR3 consists of 13 residues. Germline V gives CDR1 LGHDT, CDR2 YNNKEL (reference sequence). CDR3 protein: CASSQGTAGELFF. CDR3 nucleotides: TGTGCCAGCAGCCAAGGGACGGCCGGGGAGCTGTTTTTT.

The J gene is TRBJ2-1, the V gene TRBV27, with D perhaps TRBD1 or TRBD2 (5 bases each). This CDR3 comprises 14 residues. Germline CDR1 and CDR2: MNHEY and SMNVEV (reference sequence). V gave up 2 bases and J gave up 2 bases, with 7 bases separating them. The CDR3 is CASSLRGAYNEQFF. For the CDR3, the DNA is TGTGCCAGCAGTTTAAGAGGGGCCTACAATGAGCAGTTCTTC.

For the CDR3, the DNA is TGTGCCAGCAGTGAACTAGAGGAGGATGAGCAGTTCTTC. Translation gives CASSELEEDEQFF. The rearrangement joins TRBV25-1 to TRBJ2-1, with D possibly TRBD2 on 5 matching bases. The germline V gene has CDR1 MGHDK and CDR2 SYGVNS. The CDR3 sequence is 13 residues long. Trimming stripped 2 bases from V and 8 bases from J, with 10 bases between.

V and J are TRBV9 and TRBJ2-7; 8 nucleotides agree with TRBD1. This CDR3 is 15 amino acids long. V gave up 4 bases and J gave up 2 bases; unmatched junction bases: 8. Germline-derived CDR1 and CDR2 are SGDLS and YYNGEE. The CDR3 coding sequence is TGTGCCAGCAGCCCCCGGACAGGGAATGCCTACGAGCAGTACTTC. Residues: CASSPRTGNAYEQYF.

The chain has TRBV7-2 and TRBJ1-6; D is possibly TRBD1 (5 bases). The V end lost 1 base, the J end lost 8 bases, and 9 bases lay between the germline ends. The CDR3 is made up of 14 amino acids. Germline assignment: CDR1 SGHTA and CDR2 FQGNSA. The CDR3 loop is CASSLGDRHSPLHF. The CDR3 DNA reads as TGTGCCAGCAGCTTAGGGGACCGCCATTCACCCCTCCACTTT.

The CDR3, as DNA: TGTGCCAGCAGCCCCGGGTTGGGGCCCTACGAGCAGTACTTC. Translating gives CASSPGLGPYEQYF. The gene calls are TRBV7-3 and TRBJ2-7; perhaps TRBD1 as D (5 bases). The CDR3 loop spans 14 amino acids. Germline V gene data show CDR1 as SGHTA and CDR2 as FQGTGA. Trimming pared 5 bases from V and 2 bases from J, leaving 13 bases between.

This rearrangement joins TRBV11-2 to TRBJ1-5, with D possibly TRBD1 on 6 matching bases. This CDR3 contains 16 residues. Per the germline V gene, CDR1 is SGHAT and CDR2 is FQNNGV. V dropped 1 base and J dropped 10 bases, with 20 bases sitting between them. The chain's CDR3 is CASSLAATGRFSPQHF. DNA for the CDR3: TGTGCCAGCAGCTTAGCTGCGACAGGAAGGTTCAGCCCCCAGCATTTT.

The CDR3 loop reads CASSGGGQDGYTF. The CDR3 DNA reads TGCGCCAGCAGTGGTGGGGGGCAAGATGGCTACACCTTC. V and J are TRBV10-2 and TRBJ1-2, with D maybe TRBD1 (6 bases). Germline CDR1 reads WSHSY; CDR2 reads SAAADI. There are 13 residues in the CDR3. V was shortened by 4 bases and J by 6 bases, with 12 bases between the two germline ends.

This chain connects TRBV6-1 to TRBJ2-1; TRBD1 might be the D (6 bases). The CDR3 sequence is 13 residues long. The ends were cut back, 4 bases at V and 10 bases at J, with 14 bases in the middle. Germline V lookup: CDR1 MNHNS, CDR2 SASEGT. CDR3 in amino acids: CASSGRTDSEQFF. CDR3 in DNA: TGTGCCAGCAGTGGGAGGACAGATAGCGAGCAGTTCTTC.

V usage is TRBV27 and J usage is TRBJ2-1; 13 nucleotides line up with TRBD2. This CDR3 has 16 amino acids. V trimming: 6 bases; J trimming: 9 bases; junction bases outside the gene matches: 11. CDR1 is MNHEY and CDR2 is SMNVEV in the germline V gene (reference sequence). The CDR3 DNA is TGTGCCAGCAGGGGGACTAGCGGGAAGGGCCCGTTTGAGCAGTTCTTC. Translated: CASRGTSGKGPFEQFF.

V is TRBV2 and J is TRBJ2-5, with D perhaps TRBD2 (5 bases). The CDR3 has 15 residues. In germline, CDR1 is SNHLY, CDR2 FYNNEI. Trimming shortened V by 7 bases and J by 2 bases, and 17 bases separated the two germline ends. In DNA, the CDR3 is TGTGCCAGCAAAGGCCGATTCGGACTGCAAGAGACCCAGTACTTC. Amino acids: CASKGRFGLQETQYF.

The table lists this clonotype with a few counts. The chain couples TRBV5-1 to TRBJ1-2; 11 bases match TRBD1. J gave up 4 bases and V 3 bases, and 5 bases lay outside the gene matches. This CDR3 spans 15 amino acids. Germline assignment: CDR1 SGHRS and CDR2 YFSETQ. CDR3 coding DNA: TGCGCCAGCAGCTCAGGACAGGGGGCGATCTATGGCTACACCTTC. As protein: CASSSGQGAIYGYTF.

The chain is built from TRBV10-3 and TRBJ2-7, with D perhaps given as TRBD1 or TRBD2 (5 bases each). The CDR3 length is 12 residues. In germline, CDR1 is ENHRY, CDR2 SYGVKD. Trimming cost V 10 bases and J 3 bases, with 13 bases left between them. CDR3 region: CATRDVNYEQYF. For the CDR3, the DNA is TGTGCCACCAGGGACGTTAACTACGAGCAGTACTTC.

V usage is TRBV7-2 and J usage is TRBJ1-2, with D unclear. Germline V gene lookup returns CDR1 SGHTA and CDR2 FQGNSA. Trimming took off 1 base at V and 7 bases at J, with 7 bases between the two ends. This CDR3 comprises 12 residues. For the CDR3, the DNA is TGTGCCAGCAGCTTAGAGGTCTCTGGCTACACCTTC. It codes for CASSLEVSGYTF.

The rearrangement links TRBV30 to TRBJ2-5; D possibly corresponds to TRBD2 (6 bases). The CDR3 extends over 15 amino acids. Germline V gene lookup returns CDR1 GTSNPN and CDR2 SVGIG (reference sequence). V was shortened by 0 bases and J by 2 bases, with 13 bases between the two germline ends. The CDR3 loop is CAWSVGLAQQETQYF. CDR3 nucleotides: TGTGCCTGGAGTGTAGGGCTAGCGCAACAAGAGACCCAGTACTTC.

The chain couples TRBV6-2 or TRBV6-3 to TRBJ2-1; TRBD2 matches at 12 bases. CDR3 length equals 16 residues. Germline V lookup: CDR1 MNHEY, CDR2 SVGEGT. With 6 bases clipped from V and 8 bases from J, the junction kept 11 bases outside the gene matches. CDR3 DNA sequence: TGTGCCAGCAGCTCACCCCGGGGACTAGCGGGCTATGAGCAGTTCTTC. Translation: CASSSPRGLAGYEQFF.

The sample holds a few counts of this clonotype. The chain uses TRBV29-1 and TRBJ2-3; 9 bases match TRBD1. The CDR3 loop spans 15 amino acids. Trimming cost V 2 bases and J 6 bases; bases outside gene matches: 9. CDR1 is SQVTM and CDR2 is ANQGSEA in the germline V gene. The CDR3 region has the DNA TGCAGCGTTGAACTGGGACAGGGAGGAGACGATACGCAGTATTTT. Translation: CSVELGQGGDDTQYF.

The rearrangement uses TRBV5-1 and TRBJ2-1; D is unclear. This CDR3 region has 13 residues. V was clipped by 3 bases and J by 3 bases, with 7 bases between them. From germline, CDR1 is SGHRS and CDR2 YFSETQ. CDR3 sequence (DNA): TGCGCCAGCAGCTCGGTGCGCTACAATGAGCAGTTCTTC. Its protein is CASSSVRYNEQFF.

This clonotype came up many times. The rearrangement links TRBV5-8 to TRBJ2-1; unclear D gene. V gave up 2 bases and J gave up 9 bases, with 6 bases separating them. There are 11 residues in the CDR3. The germline V gene encodes CDR1 SGHTS and CDR2 YDEGEE. The CDR3 loop is CASSLEVEQFF. CDR3 sequence (DNA): TGTGCCAGCAGCTTAGAAGTTGAGCAGTTCTTC.

This sequence joins TRBV20-1 and TRBJ1-6; 8 bases map to TRBD1. The germline gives CDR1 DFQATT, CDR2 SNEGSKA (reference sequence). The CDR3 sequence is 15 residues long. The ends lost 3 bases at V and 6 bases at J; junction bases unmatched: 7. In DNA form, the CDR3 reads TGCAGTGCTAGCCCGCAGGGGGCGCCTAATTCACCCCTCCACTTT. Translated, it gives CSASPQGAPNSPLHF.

In its sample, this clonotype was seen a few times. This chain connects TRBV6-5 to TRBJ2-5, with D possibly TRBD1 on 5 matching bases. Germline V gene lookup returns CDR1 MNHEY and CDR2 SVGAGI. The CDR3 spans 15 residues. The V and J ends lost 2 bases and 0 bases respectively, with 10 bases between them. CDR3 nucleotides: TGTGCCAGCAGTTACGAGGCAGGGAACCAAGAGACCCAGTACTTC. It yields the protein CASSYEAGNQETQYF.

The chain recombines TRBV14 with TRBJ2-1, with D possibly called TRBD1 or TRBD2 (5 bases each). The CDR3 has 15 amino acids. Trimming cost V 2 bases and J 6 bases, with 14 bases left between them. CDR1 SGHDN and CDR2 FVKESK come from the germline V gene. The CDR3 nucleotides are TGTGCCAGCAGCCAATGGGGACCAAACCCCAATGAGCAGTTCTTC. It codes for CASSQWGPNPNEQFF.

J is TRBJ1-3 and V is TRBV3-1; 7 positions match TRBD1. The germline gives CDR1 LGHDT, CDR2 YNNKEL (reference sequence). The CDR3 contains 17 residues. V lost 0 bases, J lost 0 bases, and 5 bases stayed unmatched. The CDR3 nucleotides are TGTGCCAGCAGCCAAGATAGGGACAGCCTCTCTGGAAACACCATATATTTT. Translation: CASSQDRDSLSGNTIYF.

This chain connects TRBV20-1 to TRBJ2-1, with no clear D. V lost 6 bases and J 4 bases, leaving 7 bases between the germline ends. This CDR3 contains 11 residues. CDR1 and CDR2 (germline): DFQATT, SNEGSKA (reference sequence). Here the CDR3 DNA reads TGCAGTGCGCCCGGATACAATGAGCAGTTCTTC. Its translation is CSAPGYNEQFF.

This clonotype was counted a single time. A read error may be the cause here, since a much bigger clone is one base away. The chain couples TRBV4-2 to TRBJ2-3; TRBD2 is a possible D gene (5 bases). Looked up from germline, CDR1 is LGHNA and CDR2 is YNFKEQ. This CDR3 has 15 residues. The CDR3 loop reads CASSQDSLVADPQYF. CDR3 nucleotides: TGTGCCAGCAGCCAAGATTCACTAGTTGCAGATCCGCAGTATTTT.

The V and J genes are TRBV7-9 and TRBJ1-1, with D tentatively TRBD1 (6 bases). CDR3 size: 12 residues. Germline CDR1 is SEHNR and CDR2 is FQNEAQ (reference sequence). The germline V and J ends were trimmed by 4 bases and 10 bases, with 13 bases remaining between them. CDR3 amino acids: CASSSQGPVAFF. Here the CDR3 DNA reads TGTGCCAGCAGCTCGCAGGGGCCAGTAGCTTTCTTT. Based on the CDR3 plus reference TRBV7-9 and TRBJ1-1, the full variable domain is DTGVSQNPRHKITKRGQNVTFRCDPISEHNRLYWYRQTLGQGPEFLTYFQNEAQLEKSRLLSDRFSAERPKGSFSTLEIQRTEQGDSAMYLCASSSQGPVAFFGQGTRLTVV.

J is TRBJ2-3 and V is TRBV6-5; possibly TRBD2 for D (6 bases). V was pared by 4 bases and J by 0 bases, with 17 bases between. The germline gives CDR1 MNHEY, CDR2 SVGAGI. CDR3 size: 17 residues. DNA of the CDR3: TGTGCCAGCAGTTCCTTGTACACCGGGACTAGCACAGATACGCAGTATTTT. This gives the protein CASSSLYTGTSTDTQYF.

Details on this clonotype: At one end, the junction sequence differs from germline, possibly due to a read error. The rearrangement joins TRBV20-1 to TRBJ2-1; D is perhaps TRBD2 (5 bases). The CDR3 loop spans 11 amino acids. In germline, CDR1 is DFQATT, CDR2 SNEGSKA (reference sequence). The CDR3 sequence is CSARRVGERFF. The DNA of the CDR3 is TGCAGTGCTAGGAGGGTGGGTGAGCGGTTCTTC.

This clonotype was seen a handful of times. CDR3 amino acids: CASSELGNQPQHF. DNA of the CDR3: TGTGCCAGCAGTGAGCTCGGTAATCAGCCCCAGCATTTT. The V call is TRBV6-1, the J call TRBJ1-5; D remains ambiguous. Germline CDR1 MNHNS, CDR2 SASEGT. CDR3 size: 13 residues. Trimming took 3 bases from V and 4 from J, leaving 7 bases between them.

This clonotype was seen many times. The chain has TRBV12-3 or TRBV12-4 and TRBJ1-5; a possible D gene is TRBD1 (6 bases). This CDR3 has 15 residues. The V end lost 0 bases, the J end lost 4 bases, and 10 bases lay between the germline ends. CDR3 nucleotides: TGTGCCAGCAGTTTAGCAGGGGGAAGTAATCAGCCCCAGCATTTT. Encoded protein: CASSLAGGSNQPQHF.

This clonotype was found a few times. The chain carries TRBV7-3 and TRBJ1-2; 7 bases agree with TRBD1. Losses at the gene ends were 5 bases for V and 5 bases for J; bases not matched to a gene: 11. This CDR3 contains 15 residues. Germline lookup yields CDR1 SGHTA and CDR2 FQGTGA. The CDR3 region is CASSRSGTDYYGYTF. Here the CDR3 DNA reads TGTGCCAGCAGCCGAAGTGGGACAGATTATTATGGCTACACCTTC.